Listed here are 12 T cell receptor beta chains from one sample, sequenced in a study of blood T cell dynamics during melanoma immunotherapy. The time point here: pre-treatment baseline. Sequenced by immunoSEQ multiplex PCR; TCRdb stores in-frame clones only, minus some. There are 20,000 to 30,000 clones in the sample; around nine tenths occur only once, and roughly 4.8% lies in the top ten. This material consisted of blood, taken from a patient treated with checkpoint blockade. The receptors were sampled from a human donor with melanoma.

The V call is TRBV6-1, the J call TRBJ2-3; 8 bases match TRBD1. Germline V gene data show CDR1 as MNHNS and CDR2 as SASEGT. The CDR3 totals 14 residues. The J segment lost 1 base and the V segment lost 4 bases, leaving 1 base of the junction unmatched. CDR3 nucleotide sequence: TGTGCCAGCAGTGCGGGACAGGGCACAGATACGCAGTATTTT. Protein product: CASSAGQGTDTQYF.

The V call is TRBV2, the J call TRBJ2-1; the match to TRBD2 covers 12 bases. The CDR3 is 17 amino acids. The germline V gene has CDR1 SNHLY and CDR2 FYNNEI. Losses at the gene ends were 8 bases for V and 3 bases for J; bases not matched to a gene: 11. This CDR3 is CASFGLAGGFGYNEQFF. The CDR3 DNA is TGTGCCAGCTTTGGGCTAGCGGGAGGGTTCGGCTACAATGAGCAGTTCTTC.

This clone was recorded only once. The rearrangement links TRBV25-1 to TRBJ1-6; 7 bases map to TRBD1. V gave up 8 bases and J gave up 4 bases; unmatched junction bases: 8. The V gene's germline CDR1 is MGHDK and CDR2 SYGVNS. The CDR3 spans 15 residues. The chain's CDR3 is CASAPDRAYNSPLHF. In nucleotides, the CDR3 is TGTGCCAGCGCACCCGACAGGGCTTATAATTCACCCCTCCACTTT.

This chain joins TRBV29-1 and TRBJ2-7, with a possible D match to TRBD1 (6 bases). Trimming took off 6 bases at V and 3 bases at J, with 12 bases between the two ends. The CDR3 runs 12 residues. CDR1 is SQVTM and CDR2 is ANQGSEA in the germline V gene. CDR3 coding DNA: TGCAGCGTAGTAGAACAGGGCTACGAGCAGTACTTC. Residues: CSVVEQGYEQYF.

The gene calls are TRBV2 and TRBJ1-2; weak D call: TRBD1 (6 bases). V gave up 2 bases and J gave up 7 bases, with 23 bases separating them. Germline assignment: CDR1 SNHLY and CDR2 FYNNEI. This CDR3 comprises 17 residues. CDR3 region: CASSERAGRGGTAGYTF. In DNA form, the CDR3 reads TGTGCCAGCAGTGAAAGGGCAGGGCGAGGGGGGACGGCTGGCTACACCTTC. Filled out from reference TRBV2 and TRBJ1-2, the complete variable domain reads EPEVTQTPSHQVTQMGQEVILRCVPISNHLYFYWYRQILGQKVEFLVSFYNNEISEKSEIFDDQFSVERPDGSNFTLKIRSTKLEDSAMYFCASSERAGRGGTAGYTFGSGTRLTVV.

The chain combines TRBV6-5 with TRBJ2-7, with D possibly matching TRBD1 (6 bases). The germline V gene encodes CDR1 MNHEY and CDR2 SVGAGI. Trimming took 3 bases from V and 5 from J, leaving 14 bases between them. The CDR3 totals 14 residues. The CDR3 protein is CASSYAAGDDEQYF. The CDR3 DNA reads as TGTGCCAGCAGTTATGCGGCAGGGGACGACGAGCAGTACTTC.

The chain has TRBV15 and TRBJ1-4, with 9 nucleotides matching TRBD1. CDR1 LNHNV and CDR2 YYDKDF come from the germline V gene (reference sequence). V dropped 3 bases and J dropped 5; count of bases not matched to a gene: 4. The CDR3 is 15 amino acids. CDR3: CATSRTGGRNEKLFF. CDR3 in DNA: TGTGCCACCAGCAGGACAGGGGGTCGGAATGAAAAACTGTTTTTT.

Here the CDR3 DNA reads TGTGCCATCAGTGAGTCGGCCAACAATCAGCCCCAGCATTTT. Its translation: CAISESANNQPQHF. J is TRBJ1-5 and V is TRBV10-3; D is uncertain. CDR3 length: 14 amino acids. V shed 0 bases and J shed 3 bases, with 6 bases lying between them. Germline V CDR1 and CDR2: ENHRY, SYGVKD.

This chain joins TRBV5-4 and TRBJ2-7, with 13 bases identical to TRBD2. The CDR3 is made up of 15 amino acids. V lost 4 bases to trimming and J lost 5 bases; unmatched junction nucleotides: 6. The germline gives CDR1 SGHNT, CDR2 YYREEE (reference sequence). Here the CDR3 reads CASSRRLAGGHEQYF. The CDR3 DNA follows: TGTGCCAGCAGCCGGAGACTAGCGGGAGGCCACGAGCAGTACTTC.

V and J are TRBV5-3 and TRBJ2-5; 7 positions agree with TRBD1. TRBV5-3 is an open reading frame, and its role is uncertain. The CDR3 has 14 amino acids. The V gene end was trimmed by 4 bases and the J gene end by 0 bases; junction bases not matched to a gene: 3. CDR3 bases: TGTGCCAGAAGCCCGGACAGGAACCAAGAGACCCAGTACTTC. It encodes CARSPDRNQETQYF.

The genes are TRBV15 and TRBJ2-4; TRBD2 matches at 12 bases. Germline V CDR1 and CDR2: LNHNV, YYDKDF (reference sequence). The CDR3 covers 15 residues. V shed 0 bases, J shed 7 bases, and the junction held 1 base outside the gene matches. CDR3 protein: CATSRETSGSNIQYF. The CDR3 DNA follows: TGTGCCACCAGCAGAGAGACTAGCGGGAGCAACATTCAGTACTTC.

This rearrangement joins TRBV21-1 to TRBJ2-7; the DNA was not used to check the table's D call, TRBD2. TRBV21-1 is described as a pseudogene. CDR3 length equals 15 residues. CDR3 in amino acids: CASSKGGAGRNEQYF. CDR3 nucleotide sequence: TGTGCCAGCAGCAAAGGGGGAGCAGGGAGGAACGAGCAGTACTTC.